This T cell receptor (beta chain) was captured in a study of blood T cell repertoires in COVID-19. Overall study: Both acute and convalescent COVID-19 samples were obtained from the United States, Italy and Spain.

Authors' methods: Estimates of nucleated cell counts were drawn from the amplification of reference gene primers. Sequencing used immunoSEQ multiplex PCR; TCRdb keeps in-frame clones, though not all of them. V, J and clone size are taken as reported in that table, and D and trimming were inferred from the DNA itself. The sample has about 75,000 clones; 88% are singletons. This CDR3 is 10 amino acids long. The genes are TRBV21-1 and TRBJ1-4; the D call in the table, TRBD1, was not verified against the DNA. TRBV21-1 is a recognized pseudogene. This clonotype originated in a human donor in a cohort sampled during active COVID-19. Sequencing used peripheral blood. CDR3 nucleotide sequence: TGTGCCAGTGGGGCGGAAAAACTGTTTTTT. This sequence encodes CASGAEKLFF.